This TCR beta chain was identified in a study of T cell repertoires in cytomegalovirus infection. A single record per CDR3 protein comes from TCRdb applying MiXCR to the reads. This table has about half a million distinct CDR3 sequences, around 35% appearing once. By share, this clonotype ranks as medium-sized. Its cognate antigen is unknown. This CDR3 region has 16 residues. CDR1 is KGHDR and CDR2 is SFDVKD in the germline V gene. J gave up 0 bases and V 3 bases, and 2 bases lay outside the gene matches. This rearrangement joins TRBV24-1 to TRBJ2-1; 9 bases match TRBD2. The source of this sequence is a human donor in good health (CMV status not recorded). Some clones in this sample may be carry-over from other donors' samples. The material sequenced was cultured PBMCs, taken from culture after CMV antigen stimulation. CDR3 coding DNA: TGTGCCACCAGTGATAGTAGCGGGAGCTCCTACAATGAGCAGTTCTTC. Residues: CATSDSSGSSYNEQFF.